This is a list of T cell receptor beta chains from one sample in a study of blood T cell repertoires in COVID-19. Clones were sequenced by immunoSEQ multiplex PCR, and TCRdb holds only the in-frame ones, with some missing. The sample yields under 150,000 clones, around 80% seen once. Sequencing input: peripheral blood. Receptor source: a woman of 80 years or more in a cohort sampled during active or convalescent COVID-19. Each CDR3 is given with its conserved first and last residue. The D gene is left open where the match is weak. Not all rows give a size; the values are once, few, many and, for expanded clones, a class.

>-|-|TRBJ1-4|TRBV5-1
TGCGCCAGCACGACTACCGGGTTGGACCATAATGAAAAACTGTTTTTT
CASTTTGLDHNEKLFF
>-|-|TRBJ1-6|TRBV19
TGTGCCAGTAGTGTACGGGGAGATCGTAGCCCTTCACCCCTCCACTTT
CASSVRGDRSPSPLHF
>-|-|TRBJ1-4|TRBV7-2
TGTGCCAGCCGAGGTCCGTGGGATGAAAAACTGTTTTTT
CASRGPWDEKLFF
>few|-|TRBJ2-2|TRBV6-5
TGTGCCAGCAGTTCCCCGGGTACCCTCGGGGAGCTGTTTTTT
CASSSPGTLGELFF
>-|-|TRBJ2-7|TRBV19
TGTGCCAGTAGTCCGTACGTCTCAGCCTACGAGCAGTACTTC
CASSPYVSAYEQYF
>-|-|TRBJ2-1|TRBV2
TGTGCCAGCAGTGCTCAGGGGCGCTACAATGAGCAGTTCTTC
CASSAQGRYNEQFF
>-|-|TRBJ2-3|TRBV29-1
TGCAGCGTCCAGCGGAGCAGCGCAGATACGCAGTATTTT
CSVQRSSADTQYF
>-|-|TRBJ1-2|TRBV5-1
TGCGCCAGCAGCTTGGGGCAGTATGGCTACACCTTC
CASSLGQYGYTF
>-|-|TRBJ1-4|TRBV28
TGTGCCAGCAGTTTGAGGGGGGGCGGTGAAAAACTGTTTTTT
CASSLRGGGEKLFF
>-|-|TRBJ2-2|TRBV3-1/TRBV3-2
TGTGCCAGCAGCCAAGATCTAGCCAGGAACACCGGGGAGCTGTTTTTT
CASSQDLARNTGELFF
>-|-|TRBJ2-3|TRBV7-2
TGTGCCAGCAGCGCCCCTAGCGCAGATACGCAGTATTTT
CASSAPSADTQYF
>-|-|TRBJ1-1|TRBV6-5
TGTGCCAGCACCAGGACCGGGGGGATAGGCCAAGCTTTCTTT
CASTRTGGIGQAFF
>-|TRBD1|TRBJ1-1|TRBV11-2
TGTGCCAGCAGTACATACCCCAGGGGGAAAAACACTGAAGCTTTCTTT
CASSTYPRGKNTEAFF
>-|TRBD1|TRBJ2-5|TRBV7-9
TGTGCCAGCAGCTTAAGAGGGACAGTTCAAGAGACCCAGTACTTC
CASSLRGTVQETQYF
>-|TRBD2|TRBJ2-5|TRBV7-2
TGTGCCAGCAGCTTAAAAGCGGGGGGTATTCAGACCCAGTACTTC
CASSLKAGGIQTQYF
>-|TRBD1|TRBJ2-2|TRBV6-2/TRBV6-3
TGTGCCAGCAGTTACTACGGGACAGTCAGCACCGGGGAGCTGTTTTTT
CASSYYGTVSTGELFF
>-|-|TRBJ1-2|TRBV5-6
TGTGCCAGCAGCTTGGCTACAGCGGGGGATTATGGCTACACCTTC
CASSLATAGDYGYTF
>-|-|TRBJ1-2|TRBV2
TGTGCCAGCAGTGCGATCACAGGGAACTATGGCTACACCTTC
CASSAITGNYGYTF
>-|TRBD2|TRBJ2-7|TRBV5-1
TGCGCCAGCAGCTTGAGCGGGGGACCGAGCTACGAGCAGTACTTC
CASSLSGGPSYEQYF
>-|-|TRBJ2-7|TRBV12-3/TRBV12-4
TGTGCCAGCAGTTTCGGGGGTGCCTACGAGCAGTACTTC
CASSFGGAYEQYF
>-|TRBD1|TRBJ2-7|TRBV2
TGTGCCAGCAGTGTGGGTTTCAGGGGGAAGGACGCCTACGAGCAGTACTTC
CASSVGFRGKDAYEQYF
>few|TRBD2|TRBJ2-7|TRBV18
TGTGCCAGCTCAACGGGGGGGGAGCAGTACTTC
CASSTGGEQYF
>-|-|TRBJ1-1|TRBV18
TGTGCCAGCTCACCTAGCAGGGGTGGCACTGAAGCTTTCTTT
CASSPSRGGTEAFF
>-|TRBD1|TRBJ1-6|TRBV11-2
TGTGCCAGCAGCTTTCGGACAGGGGGTTCACCCCTCCACTTT
CASSFRTGGSPLHF
>few|TRBD2|TRBJ2-5|TRBV2
TGTGCCAGCAACGGCCGCGGGGGGGCCGAGGAGACCCAGTACTTC
CASNGRGGAEETQYF
>-|-|TRBJ1-2|TRBV5-4
TGTGCCAGCAGCTTATGGGGGGTGCTAGGCTATGGCTACACCTTC
CASSLWGVLGYGYTF
>-|TRBD1|TRBJ2-3|TRBV9
TGTGCCAGCAGCGCGAGGAAACAGGGGAACCCAGATACGCAGTATTTT
CASSARKQGNPDTQYF
>-|-|TRBJ1-1|TRBV9
TGTGCCAGCAGCGGTACAGGGTTTTTGTCAAGAGCTTTCTTT
CASSGTGFLSRAFF